This T cell receptor beta chain was sequenced for a study of shared clonotypes between healthy human individuals. The length of the CDR3 is 15 residues. The junction had 5 bases not matched to a gene; V was cut back by 3 bases and J by 0 bases. Germline V CDR1 and CDR2: SGHTS, YDEGEE. Genomic DNA of every subset was divided equally among multiple immunoSEQ plates. It was roughly 210 ng DNA, about 30,000 T cell genomes, that sorted-subset replicate PCRs used. Sequencing used immunoSEQ multiplex PCR; TCRdb keeps in-frame clones, though not all of them. The table records nearly 2 million clones, about 95% of them present only once. It was CD45RO-negative cells, positively selected for CCR7, that made up naive CD8 cells, with terminally differentiated effector memory CD45RA+ cells excluded.

Sample: naive CD8+ T cells sorted from blood. The chain is built from TRBV5-8 and TRBJ1-1; 7 bases map to TRBD1. This sequence was found in a man younger than 35 in good health. The CDR3 sequence: CASSSGTVLNTEAFF. The CDR3, as DNA: TGTGCCAGCAGCTCCGGGACAGTTTTGAACACTGAAGCTTTCTTT. The full variable domain, in which reference TRBV5-8 and TRBJ1-1 provide the parts outside the CDR3, is EAGVTQSPTHLIKTRGQQATLRCSPISGHTSVYWYQQALGLGLQFLLWYDEGEERNRGNFPPRFSGRQFPNYSSELNVNALELEDSALYLCASSSGTVLNTEAFFGQGTRLTVV.